Each of the 15 T cell receptor beta chains below was sequenced from the same sample in a study of T cell repertoires in cytomegalovirus infection. TCRdb recomputed calls from the reads with MiXCR, one row per CDR3 protein. The table records some 150,000 distinct CDR3 sequences, approximately 5.9% of them present only once. The sequencing sample was made of PBMCs. Source of these receptors: a human donor in good health (CMV status not recorded). Some clones in this sample may be carry-over from other donors' samples.

This clonotype was observed many times. The chain joins TRBV7-3 to TRBJ2-1; 10 bases map to TRBD2. V lost 5 bases and J lost 6; bases outside the gene matches: 4. This CDR3 region has 14 residues. Per germline, CDR1 SGHTA and CDR2 FQGTGA. CDR3 DNA sequence: TGTGCCAGCAGCCCGGGACTAGCGACCAATGAGCAGTTCTTC. Translating it yields CASSPGLATNEQFF.

The chain uses TRBV29-1 and TRBJ2-1, with D possibly matching TRBD1 (6 bases). Germline CDR1 reads SQVTM; CDR2 reads ANQGSEA. This CDR3 spans 15 amino acids. V was pared by 8 bases and J by 0 bases, with 17 bases between. The CDR3 region is CSSRAGVSSYNEQFF. CDR3 sequence (DNA): TGCAGCTCCAGGGCAGGGGTCAGCTCCTACAATGAGCAGTTCTTC.

In this sample, this clonotype turned up many times. V is TRBV7-2 and J is TRBJ1-1; D is unclear. Trimming removed 4 bases at V and 3 bases at J, with 12 bases between. The CDR3 length is 14 residues. CDR1 SGHTA and CDR2 FQGNSA come from the germline V gene. CDR3 sequence (DNA): TGTGCCAGCAGCTACTACGGCCAGGACACTGAAGCTTTCTTT. Its protein is CASSYYGQDTEAFF. Using reference TRBV7-2 and TRBJ1-1 for the parts outside the CDR3, the full variable domain is GAGVSQSPSNKVTEKGKDVELRCDPISGHTALYWYRQSLGQGLEFLIYFQGNSAPDKSGLPSDRFSAERTGGSVSTLTIQRTQQEDSAVYLCASSYYGQDTEAFFGQGTRLTVV.

The table lists this clonotype with many counts. The chain recombines TRBV11-2 with TRBJ2-7, with D maybe TRBD2 (6 bases). This CDR3 has 15 amino acids. Trimming pared 0 bases from V and 6 bases from J, leaving 15 bases between. Germline CDR1 reads SGHAT; CDR2 reads FQNNGV. CDR3 sequence: CASSLERGFLGEQYF. The CDR3 DNA reads TGTGCCAGCAGCTTAGAGCGGGGCTTCTTGGGCGAGCAGTACTTC.

This sequence joins TRBV10-3 and TRBJ2-7, with TRBD2 as a possible D gene (7 bases). V was pared by 0 bases and J by 5 bases, with 17 bases between. The CDR3 loop spans 16 amino acids. In germline, CDR1 is ENHRY, CDR2 SYGVKD. Here the CDR3 DNA reads TGTGCCATCAGTGAGTCTGGGGGGGCCTCCCGGGACGAGCAGTACTTC. Translation gives CAISESGGASRDEQYF.

Many counts were recorded for this clonotype. V usage is TRBV7-9 and J usage is TRBJ1-4; tentatively, D is TRBD1 (5 bases). CDR3 size: 15 residues. Germline CDR1 is SEHNR and CDR2 is FQNEAQ (reference sequence). Trimming stripped 1 base from V and 8 bases from J, with 14 bases between. CDR3 nucleotide sequence: TGTGCCAGCAGCTTAGATGGCAGGGAGAACGAAAAACTGTTTTTT. It translates to CASSLDGRENEKLFF. Full variable domain (missing parts from reference TRBV7-9 and TRBJ1-4): DTGVSQNPRHKITKRGQNVTFRCDPISEHNRLYWYRQTLGQGPEFLTYFQNEAQLEKSRLLSDRFSAERPKGSFSTLEIQRTEQGDSAMYLCASSLDGRENEKLFFGSGTQLSVL.

There are many counts of this clonotype. The chain combines TRBV14 with TRBJ1-1, with D tentatively TRBD1 (5 bases). The CDR3 runs 14 residues. Germline CDR1 reads SGHDN; CDR2 reads FVKESK. Trimming removed 4 bases from V and 1 base from J, with 10 bases in between. The CDR3 sequence: CASSRPQGNTEAFF. Written as DNA, the CDR3 is TGTGCCAGCAGCCGCCCCCAGGGGAACACTGAAGCTTTCTTT.

This clonotype was observed at least ten times. V and J are TRBV6-2 or TRBV6-3 and TRBJ1-2, with 8 nucleotides matching TRBD1. Germline CDR1 is MNHEY and CDR2 is SVGEGT. J lost 6 bases, V lost 2 bases, and 8 bases had no gene match. This CDR3 is built from 15 residues. The CDR3 spells CASSYPPGQGHGYTF. The CDR3 nucleotides read TGTGCCAGCAGTTACCCCCCCGGACAGGGCCATGGCTACACCTTC.

At least ten counts were recorded for this clonotype. The chain combines TRBV9 with TRBJ2-7; tentatively, D is TRBD2 (7 bases). The CDR3 has 14 amino acids. The V and J ends lost 2 bases and 3 bases respectively, with 12 bases between them. Germline CDR1 reads SGDLS; CDR2 reads YYNGEE. CDR3 sequence reads: CASSVAGAGYEQYF. In DNA, the CDR3 is TGTGCCAGCAGCGTTGCGGGGGCAGGCTACGAGCAGTACTTC.

There are a few counts of this clonotype. The chain uses TRBV20-1 and TRBJ1-5, with 7 nucleotides matching TRBD1. Trimming took 4 bases from V and 1 from J; bases not matched to a gene: 7. From germline, CDR1 is DFQATT and CDR2 SNEGSKA (reference sequence). The CDR3 is 15 residues long. CDR3 in DNA: TGCAGTGCTAACCAGGGGGGGGCGAGCAATCAGCCCCAGCATTTT. This encodes CSANQGGASNQPQHF.

This clonotype was counted at least ten times. The chain joins TRBV4-1 to TRBJ2-3; weak D call: TRBD2 (6 bases). With 0 bases removed from V and 4 bases from J, the gap between germline ends came to 17 bases. Germline V gene lookup returns CDR1 MGHRA and CDR2 YSYEKL. The CDR3 contains 17 residues. The CDR3 DNA reads TGCGCCAGCAGCCAAGATGGAGCAGGGATAGCGGCAGATACGCAGTATTTT. Translating gives CASSQDGAGIAADTQYF.

CDR3 loop: CSVRDGGNQPQHF. In DNA form, the CDR3 reads TGCAGCGTTAGGGACGGCGGCAATCAGCCCCAGCATTTT. The chain has TRBV29-1 and TRBJ1-5; D might be TRBD1 (5 bases). CDR1 is SQVTM, CDR2 ANQGSEA, per germline. CDR3 size: 13 residues. Trimming pared 5 bases from V and 2 bases from J, leaving 10 bases between.

On this clonotype: A much larger clone is a single base away; this may be a read error. This rearrangement joins TRBV4-3 to TRBJ1-4, with D uncertain. Germline lookup yields CDR1 LGHNA and CDR2 YSLEER. The CDR3 runs to 16 residues. The CDR3 coding sequence is TGCGCCAGCAGCCAAGATTACCCCGGCACTAATGAAAAACTGATTTTT. Protein: CASSQDYPGTNEKLIF.

The table lists this clonotype with many counts. The chain couples TRBV7-9 to TRBJ1-2, with D perhaps matching TRBD1 (5 bases). Germline values: CDR1 SEHNR, CDR2 FQNEAQ (reference sequence). The CDR3 is 13 residues long. V was trimmed by 5 bases and J by 4 bases, leaving 11 bases between them. CDR3: CASSPPGVYGYTF. CDR3 in DNA: TGTGCCAGCAGCCCCCCGGGGGTCTATGGCTACACCTTC.

This clonotype appeared many times. V usage is TRBV28 and J usage is TRBJ2-7; perhaps TRBD2 as D (6 bases). The CDR3 loop spans 14 amino acids. Germline lookup yields CDR1 MDHEN and CDR2 SYDVKM. V lost 3 bases and J lost 0, with 9 bases in between. CDR3 sequence reads: CASSFAGTSYEQYF. For the CDR3, the DNA is TGTGCCAGCAGTTTTGCGGGGACCTCCTACGAGCAGTACTTC.